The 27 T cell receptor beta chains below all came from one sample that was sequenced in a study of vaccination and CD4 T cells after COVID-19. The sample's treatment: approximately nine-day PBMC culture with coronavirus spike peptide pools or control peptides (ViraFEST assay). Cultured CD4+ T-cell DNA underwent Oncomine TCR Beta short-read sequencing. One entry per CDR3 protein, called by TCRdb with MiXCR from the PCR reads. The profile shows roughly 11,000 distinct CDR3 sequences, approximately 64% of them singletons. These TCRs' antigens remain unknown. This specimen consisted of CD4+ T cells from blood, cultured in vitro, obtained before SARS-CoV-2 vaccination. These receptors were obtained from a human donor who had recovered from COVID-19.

CDR3 protein: CSARDRGKDTQYF. The CDR3 DNA reads TGCAGTGCTAGAGATCGTGGCAAAGATACGCAGTATTTT. The chain has TRBV20-1 and TRBJ2-3; no reliable D call. CDR1 DFQATT and CDR2 SNEGSKA come from the germline V gene (reference sequence). This CDR3 has 13 residues. Between the trimmed V and J ends, which lost 0 bases and 5 bases, there was a span of 9 bases.

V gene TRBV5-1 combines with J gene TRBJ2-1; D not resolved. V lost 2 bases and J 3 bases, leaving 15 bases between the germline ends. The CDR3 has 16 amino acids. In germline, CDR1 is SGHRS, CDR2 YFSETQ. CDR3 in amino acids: CASSFTSGMGYNEQFF. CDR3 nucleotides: TGCGCCAGCAGCTTTACTTCGGGCATGGGCTACAATGAGCAGTTCTTC.

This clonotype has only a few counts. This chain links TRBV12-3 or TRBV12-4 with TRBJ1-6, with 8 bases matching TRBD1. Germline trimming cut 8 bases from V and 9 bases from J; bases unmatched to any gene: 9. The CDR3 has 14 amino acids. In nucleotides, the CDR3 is TGTGCCAGCCAAGGACAGGGAAGGAGTTCACCCCTCCACTTT. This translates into CASQGQGRSSPLHF.

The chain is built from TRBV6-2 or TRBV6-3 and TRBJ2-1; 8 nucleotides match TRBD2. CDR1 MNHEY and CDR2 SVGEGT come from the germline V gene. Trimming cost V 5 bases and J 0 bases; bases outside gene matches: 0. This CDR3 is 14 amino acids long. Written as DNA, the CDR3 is TGTGCCAGCAGTAGCGGGAGCTCCTACAATGAGCAGTTCTTC. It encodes CASSSGSSYNEQFF.

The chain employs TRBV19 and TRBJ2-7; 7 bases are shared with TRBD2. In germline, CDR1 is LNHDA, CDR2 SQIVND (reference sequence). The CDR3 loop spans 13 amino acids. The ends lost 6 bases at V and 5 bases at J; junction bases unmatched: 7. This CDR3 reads CASRRAGTDEQYF. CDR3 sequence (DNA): TGTGCCAGTAGACGAGCGGGGACGGACGAGCAGTACTTC.

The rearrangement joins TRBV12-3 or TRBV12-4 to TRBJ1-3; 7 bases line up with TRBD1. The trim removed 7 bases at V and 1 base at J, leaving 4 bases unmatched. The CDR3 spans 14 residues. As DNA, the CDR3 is TGTGCCAGCAACCCGACAGGGTCTGGAAACACCATATATTTT. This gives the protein CASNPTGSGNTIYF.

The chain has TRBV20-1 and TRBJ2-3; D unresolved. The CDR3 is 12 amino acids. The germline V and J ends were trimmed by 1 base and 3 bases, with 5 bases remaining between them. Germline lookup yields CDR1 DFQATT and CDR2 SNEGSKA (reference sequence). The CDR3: CSARVRTDTQYF. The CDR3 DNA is TGCAGTGCTAGAGTTCGGACAGATACGCAGTATTTT.

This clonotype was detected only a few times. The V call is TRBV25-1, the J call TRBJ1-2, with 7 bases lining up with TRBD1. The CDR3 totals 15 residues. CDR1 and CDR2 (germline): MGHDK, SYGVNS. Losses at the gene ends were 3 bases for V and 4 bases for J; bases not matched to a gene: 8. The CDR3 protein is CASSEGTTGIYGYTF. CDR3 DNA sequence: TGTGCCAGCAGTGAGGGTACGACAGGGATCTATGGCTACACCTTC.

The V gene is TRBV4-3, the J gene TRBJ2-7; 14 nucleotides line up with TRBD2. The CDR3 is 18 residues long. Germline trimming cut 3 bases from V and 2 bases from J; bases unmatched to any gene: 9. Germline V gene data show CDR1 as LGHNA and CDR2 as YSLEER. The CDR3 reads CASSHQLGTSGSPYEQYF. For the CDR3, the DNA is TGCGCCAGCAGCCACCAACTCGGGACTAGCGGGAGCCCCTACGAGCAGTACTTC.

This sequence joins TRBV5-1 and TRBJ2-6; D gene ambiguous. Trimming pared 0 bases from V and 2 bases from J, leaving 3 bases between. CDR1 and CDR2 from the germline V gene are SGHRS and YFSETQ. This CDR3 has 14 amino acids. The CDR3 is CASSLVAGANVLTF. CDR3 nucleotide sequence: TGCGCCAGCAGCTTGGTTGCTGGGGCCAACGTCCTGACTTTC.

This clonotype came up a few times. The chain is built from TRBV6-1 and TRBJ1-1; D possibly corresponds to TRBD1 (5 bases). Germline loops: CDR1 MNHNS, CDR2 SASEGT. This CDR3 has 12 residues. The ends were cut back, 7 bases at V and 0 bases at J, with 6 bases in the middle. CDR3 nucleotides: TGTGCCAGCAAAGGGGTGAACACTGAAGCTTTCTTT. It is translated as CASKGVNTEAFF.

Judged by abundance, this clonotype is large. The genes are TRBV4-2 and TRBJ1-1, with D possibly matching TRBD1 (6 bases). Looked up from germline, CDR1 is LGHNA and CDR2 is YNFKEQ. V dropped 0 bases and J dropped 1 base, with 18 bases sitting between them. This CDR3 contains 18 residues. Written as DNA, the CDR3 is TGTGCCAGCAGCCAAGATCCCCGAAACAGGGTAGGGAACACTGAAGCTTTCTTT. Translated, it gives CASSQDPRNRVGNTEAFF.

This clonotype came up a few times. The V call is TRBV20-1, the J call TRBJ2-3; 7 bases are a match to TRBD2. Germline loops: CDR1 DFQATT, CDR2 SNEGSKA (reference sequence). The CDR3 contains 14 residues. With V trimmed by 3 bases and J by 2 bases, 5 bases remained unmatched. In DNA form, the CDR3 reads TGCAGTGCTAGTAAAGCGGGGCTCACAGATACGCAGTATTTT. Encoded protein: CSASKAGLTDTQYF.

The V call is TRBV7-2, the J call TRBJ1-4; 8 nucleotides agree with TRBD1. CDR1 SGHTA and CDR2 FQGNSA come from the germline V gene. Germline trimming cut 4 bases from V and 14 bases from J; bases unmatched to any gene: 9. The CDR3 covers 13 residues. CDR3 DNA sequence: TGTGCCAGCAGCTCCGGGACAGGAACCCATCTGTTTTTT. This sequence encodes CASSSGTGTHLFF. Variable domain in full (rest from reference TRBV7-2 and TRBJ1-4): GAGVSQSPSNKVTEKGKDVELRCDPISGHTALYWYRQSLGQGLEFLIYFQGNSAPDKSGLPSDRFSAERTGGSVSTLTIQRTQQEDSAVYLCASSSGTGTHLFFGSGTQLSVL.

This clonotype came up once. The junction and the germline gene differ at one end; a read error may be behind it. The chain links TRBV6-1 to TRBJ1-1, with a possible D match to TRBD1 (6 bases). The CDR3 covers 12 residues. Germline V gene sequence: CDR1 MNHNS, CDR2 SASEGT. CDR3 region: CASSGGGTGAFF. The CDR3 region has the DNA TGTGCCAGCAGTGGAGGGGGGACTGGAGCTTTCTTT.

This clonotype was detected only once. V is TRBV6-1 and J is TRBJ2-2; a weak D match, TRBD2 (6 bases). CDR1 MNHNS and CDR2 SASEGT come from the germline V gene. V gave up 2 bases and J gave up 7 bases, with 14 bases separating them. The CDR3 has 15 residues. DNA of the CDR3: TGTGCCAGCAGTGAAAACCCCCCCGGGGGCGGGGAGCTGTTTTTT. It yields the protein CASSENPPGGGELFF.

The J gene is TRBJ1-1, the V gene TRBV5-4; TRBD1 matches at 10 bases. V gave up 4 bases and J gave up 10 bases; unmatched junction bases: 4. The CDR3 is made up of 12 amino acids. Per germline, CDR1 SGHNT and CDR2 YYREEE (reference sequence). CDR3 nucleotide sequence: TGTGCCAGCAGCGGGACAGGGGAGCCAGCTTTCTTT. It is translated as CASSGTGEPAFF.

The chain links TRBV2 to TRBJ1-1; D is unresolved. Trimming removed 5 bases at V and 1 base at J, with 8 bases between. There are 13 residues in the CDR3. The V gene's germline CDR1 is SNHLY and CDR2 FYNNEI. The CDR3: CASSITGNTEAFF. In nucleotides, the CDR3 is TGTGCCAGCAGTATAACTGGGAACACTGAAGCTTTCTTT.

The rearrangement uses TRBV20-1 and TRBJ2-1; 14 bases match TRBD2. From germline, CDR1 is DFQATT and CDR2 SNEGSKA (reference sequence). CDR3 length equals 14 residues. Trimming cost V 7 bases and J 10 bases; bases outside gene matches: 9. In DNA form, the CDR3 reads TGCAGTGTAGGTGGGACTAGCGGGAGCAGAGAGCAGTTCTTC. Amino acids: CSVGGTSGSREQFF.

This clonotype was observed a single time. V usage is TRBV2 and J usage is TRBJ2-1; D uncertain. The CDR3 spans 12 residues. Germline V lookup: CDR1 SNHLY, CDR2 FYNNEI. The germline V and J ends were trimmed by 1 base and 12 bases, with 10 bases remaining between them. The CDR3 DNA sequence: TGTGCCAGCAGTGAAGAGGGTCGAGTGCAGTTCTTC. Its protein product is CASSEEGRVQFF.

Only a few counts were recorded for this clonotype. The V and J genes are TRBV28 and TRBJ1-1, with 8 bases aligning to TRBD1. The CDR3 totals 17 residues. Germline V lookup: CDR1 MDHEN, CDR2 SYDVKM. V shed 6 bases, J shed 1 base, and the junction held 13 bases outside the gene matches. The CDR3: CASRGLGTGRKNTEAFF. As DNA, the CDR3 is TGTGCCAGCAGGGGACTCGGGACAGGCAGAAAGAACACTGAAGCTTTCTTT. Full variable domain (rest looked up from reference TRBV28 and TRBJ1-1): DVKVTQSSRYLVKRTGEKVFLECVQDMDHENMFWYRQDPGLGLRLIYFSYDVKMKEKGDIPEGYSVSREKKERFSLILESASTNQTSMYLCASRGLGTGRKNTEAFFGQGTRLTVV.

The CDR3 nucleotides read TGCAGTGCTAGCAATCCCGGGACAGTCAACACTGAAGCTTTCTTT. Amino acid sequence: CSASNPGTVNTEAFF. The chain is built from TRBV20-1 and TRBJ1-1, with 7 bases matching TRBD1. Unmatched junction bases numbered 9, after V lost 3 bases and J lost 2 bases. Germline loops: CDR1 DFQATT, CDR2 SNEGSKA (reference sequence). The CDR3 length is 15 residues.

The DNA of the CDR3 is TGTGCCAGCACCCGGGGAGGGGAGACCGGGGAGCTGTTTTTT. It translates to CASTRGGETGELFF. The V and J genes are TRBV25-1 and TRBJ2-2, with 7 nucleotides matching TRBD2. CDR1 and CDR2 from the germline V gene are MGHDK and SYGVNS. J gave up 5 bases and V 7 bases, and 7 bases lay outside the gene matches. CDR3 length: 14 amino acids.

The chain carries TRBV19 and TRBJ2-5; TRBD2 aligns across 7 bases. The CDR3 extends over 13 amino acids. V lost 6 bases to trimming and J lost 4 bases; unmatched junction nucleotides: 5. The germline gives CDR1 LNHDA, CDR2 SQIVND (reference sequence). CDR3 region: CASSGGLRETQYF. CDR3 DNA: TGTGCCAGTAGCGGGGGGTTGCGAGAGACCCAGTACTTC.

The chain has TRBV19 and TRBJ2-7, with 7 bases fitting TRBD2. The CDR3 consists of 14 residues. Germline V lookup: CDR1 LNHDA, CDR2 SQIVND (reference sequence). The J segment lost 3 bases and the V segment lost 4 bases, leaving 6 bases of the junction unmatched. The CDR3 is CASSTLTSSYEQYF. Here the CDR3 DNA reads TGTGCCAGTAGTACACTGACTAGCAGCTACGAGCAGTACTTC.

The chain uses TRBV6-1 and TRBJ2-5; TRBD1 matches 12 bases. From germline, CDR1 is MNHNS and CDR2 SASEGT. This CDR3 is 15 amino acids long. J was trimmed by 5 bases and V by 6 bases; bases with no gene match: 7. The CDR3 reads CASRTGTGGAETQYF. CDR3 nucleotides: TGTGCCAGCAGAACCGGGACAGGGGGCGCCGAGACCCAGTACTTC.

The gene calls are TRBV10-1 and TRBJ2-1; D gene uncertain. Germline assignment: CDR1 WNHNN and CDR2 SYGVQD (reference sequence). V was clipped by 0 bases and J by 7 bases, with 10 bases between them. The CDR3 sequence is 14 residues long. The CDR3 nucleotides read TGCGCCAGCAGTGAGTCGATAGGGTTGAATGAGCAGTTCTTC. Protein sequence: CASSESIGLNEQFF.